The next 30 T cell receptor beta chains were all read from a single sample in a study of T cell changes during pregnancy in multiple sclerosis. The method was immunoSEQ multiplex PCR; TCRdb's version includes in-frame clones alone and lacks a portion of them. The table includes about 26,000 clones, 89% detected once. Source: CD8+ T cells from peripheral blood mononuclear cells, taken in the second trimester of pregnancy. Every receptor here comes from a female donor with multiple sclerosis, enrolled in a pregnancy study.

The chain carries TRBV5-8 and TRBJ2-7, with 7 bases lining up with TRBD1. Germline V lookup: CDR1 SGHTS, CDR2 YDEGEE. V lost 5 bases, J lost 6 bases, and 8 bases stayed unmatched. The CDR3 runs 13 residues. The CDR3 sequence: CASSGDSSGEQYF. The CDR3 DNA follows: TGTGCCAGCAGTGGGGACAGTTCTGGCGAGCAGTACTTC.

The V and J genes are TRBV7-2 and TRBJ1-1; 7 nucleotides line up with TRBD1. The CDR3 spans 16 residues. The J segment lost 3 bases and the V segment lost 0 bases, leaving 7 bases of the junction unmatched. CDR1 SGHTA and CDR2 FQGNSA come from the germline V gene. The CDR3, as DNA: TGTGCCAGCAGCTTAGCGCTTGAGGGGGCGTACACTGAAGCTTTCTTT. It translates to CASSLALEGAYTEAFF.

V gene TRBV18 combines with J gene TRBJ2-7, with 8 bases identical to TRBD1. V trimming: 0 bases; J trimming: 2 bases; junction bases outside the gene matches: 6. The germline V gene encodes CDR1 KGHSH and CDR2 LQKENI. This CDR3 is 16 amino acids long. In DNA form, the CDR3 reads TGTGCCAGCTCACCACCGGACAGGGCCCATACCTACGAGCAGTACTTC. It yields the protein CASSPPDRAHTYEQYF. Using reference TRBV18 and TRBJ2-7 for the parts outside the CDR3, the full variable domain is NAGVMQNPRHLVRRRGQEARLRCSPMKGHSHVYWYRQLPEEGLKFMVYLQKENIIDESGMPKERFSAEFPKEGPSILRIQQVVRGDSAAYFCASSPPDRAHTYEQYFGPGTRLTVT.

Only a few counts were recorded for this clone. The rearrangement joins TRBV25-1 to TRBJ2-2, with TRBD1 identical over 9 bases. CDR1 and CDR2 from the germline V gene are MGHDK and SYGVNS. The CDR3 sequence is 17 residues long. J was trimmed by 0 bases and V by 6 bases; bases with no gene match: 8. The DNA of the CDR3 is TGTGCCAGCAGGCCATACAGGGGGCCTCCGAACACCGGGGAGCTGTTTTTT. Its protein is CASRPYRGPPNTGELFF.

The chain joins TRBV19 to TRBJ2-1, with TRBD2 identical over 10 bases. The CDR3 runs to 15 residues. Germline loops: CDR1 LNHDA, CDR2 SQIVND (reference sequence). V lost 10 bases and J lost 0; bases outside the gene matches: 6. The CDR3 spells CATRLAGSSYNEQFF. Written as DNA, the CDR3 is TGTGCCACCCGACTAGCGGGTTCCTCCTACAATGAGCAGTTCTTC.

The chain joins TRBV10-3 to TRBJ2-3; D is undetermined. The V gene lost 10 bases and the J gene lost 2 bases, with 13 bases spanning the gap. The CDR3 loop spans 13 amino acids. Per germline, CDR1 ENHRY and CDR2 SYGVKD. The DNA of the CDR3 is TGTGCCACCGAGCGAGAGCACACAGATACGCAGTATTTT. This sequence encodes CATEREHTDTQYF.

The V call is TRBV18, the J call TRBJ2-7; 10 bases align to TRBD1. The J segment lost 1 base and the V segment lost 4 bases, leaving 7 bases of the junction unmatched. The CDR3 sequence is 16 residues long. Germline assignment: CDR1 KGHSH and CDR2 LQKENI. CDR3 sequence (DNA): TGTGCCAGCTCACACACTCCGGGACAGGGGTCCTACGAGCAGTACTTC. It translates to CASSHTPGQGSYEQYF.

In the case of this clone: Mismatch with germline at one junction end may stem from a read error. CDR3 in DNA: TGTGCCAGCTCCCCACCCGACGGGGGGAATGAAAAACTGTTTTTT. Protein sequence: CASSPPDGGNEKLFF. V and J are TRBV18 and TRBJ1-4, with D perhaps TRBD1 (5 bases). The CDR3 is 15 amino acids. Germline V gene lookup returns CDR1 KGHSH and CDR2 LQKENI.

This clone came up many times. This rearrangement joins TRBV2 to TRBJ2-7, with D possibly TRBD2 on 5 matching bases. CDR1 SNHLY and CDR2 FYNNEI come from the germline V gene. The V gene lost 7 bases and the J gene lost 5 bases, with 12 bases spanning the gap. The CDR3 has 12 residues. The CDR3 is CASTPGINEQYF. The CDR3 DNA follows: TGTGCCAGCACCCCGGGAATTAACGAGCAGTACTTC. Using reference TRBV2 and TRBJ2-7 for the parts outside the CDR3, the full variable domain is EPEVTQTPSHQVTQMGQEVILRCVPISNHLYFYWYRQILGQKVEFLVSFYNNEISEKSEIFDDQFSVERPDGSNFTLKIRSTKLEDSAMYFCASTPGINEQYFGPGTRLTVT.

The chain employs TRBV7-6 and TRBJ2-2, with TRBD2 identical over 10 bases. Germline CDR1 and CDR2: SGHVS and FNYEAQ. Trimming removed 5 bases from V and 5 bases from J; junction bases left unmatched: 8. This CDR3 has 16 residues. The CDR3 loop reads CASSPLAGERTGELFF. CDR3 nucleotides: TGTGCCAGCAGCCCGCTAGCGGGAGAAAGGACCGGGGAGCTGTTTTTT.

V is TRBV28 and J is TRBJ1-2; a weak D match, TRBD1 (6 bases). The CDR3 is 14 residues long. V was cut by 10 bases and J by 3 bases, with 18 bases left in between. Germline CDR1 and CDR2: MDHEN and SYDVKM. For the CDR3, the DNA is TGTGCCACGGTTAAGGGGGGGCCCGACTATGGCTACACCTTC. This encodes CATVKGGPDYGYTF.

The chain employs TRBV18 and TRBJ2-1; D gene ambiguous. CDR3 length: 14 residues. Looked up from germline, CDR1 is KGHSH and CDR2 is LQKENI. The V and J ends lost 3 bases and 8 bases respectively, with 14 bases between them. DNA for the CDR3: TGTGCCAGCTCACCGGCTAGTGTCGGTGATGAGCAGTTCTTC. It encodes CASSPASVGDEQFF.

The V call is TRBV3-1 (or the pseudogene TRBV3-2), the J call TRBJ1-4; D not resolved. V dropped 8 bases and J dropped 8 bases, with 3 bases sitting between them. The CDR3 loop spans 9 amino acids. Per germline, CDR1 LGHDT and CDR2 YNNKEL (reference sequence). DNA for the CDR3: TGTGCCAGCTCGGAAAAACTGTTTTTT. This codes for CASSEKLFF.

The rearrangement joins TRBV21-1 to TRBJ1-3; the D call TRBD1 from the table was never checked on the DNA. TRBV21-1 is recorded as a pseudogene. This CDR3 is built from 16 residues. The CDR3 loop reads CASSKGNRSIGNTIYF. The CDR3 nucleotides are TGTGCCAGCAGCAAAGGTAACAGGTCGATTGGAAACACCATATATTTT.

The chain combines TRBV27 with TRBJ1-4; maybe TRBD1 (6 bases). V was clipped by 5 bases and J by 5 bases, with 15 bases between them. Looked up from germline, CDR1 is MNHEY and CDR2 is SMNVEV (reference sequence). This CDR3 contains 15 residues. The DNA for the CDR3 is TGTGCCAGCAGTCCCTCTTGGGGGCGGAATGAAAAACTGTTTTTT. Amino acids: CASSPSWGRNEKLFF.

The chain joins TRBV27 to TRBJ2-1; possible D gene TRBD1, 6 bases. The CDR3 contains 14 residues. V dropped 1 base and J dropped 8 bases, with 12 bases sitting between them. CDR1 is MNHEY, CDR2 SMNVEV, per germline (reference sequence). CDR3 amino acids: CASSLYQGMYEQFF. In DNA form, the CDR3 reads TGTGCCAGCAGTTTATACCAGGGGATGTATGAGCAGTTCTTC.

The rearrangement uses TRBV7-9 and TRBJ2-5, with a tentative D call TRBD1 (6 bases). The CDR3 is 14 amino acids. V was trimmed by 3 bases and J by 1 base, leaving 9 bases between them. Per the germline V gene, CDR1 is SEHNR and CDR2 is FQNEAQ (reference sequence). The CDR3 loop reads CASSLDSSQETQYF. DNA of the CDR3: TGTGCCAGCAGCTTGGACAGTTCCCAAGAGACCCAGTACTTC.

The rearrangement links TRBV28 to TRBJ2-5, with 12 bases matching TRBD1. CDR3 length: 17 residues. With 5 bases clipped from V and 5 bases from J, the junction kept 12 bases outside the gene matches. Germline V gene lookup returns CDR1 MDHEN and CDR2 SYDVKM. As DNA, the CDR3 is TGTGCCAGCAGTAGACCTCCGGGACAGGGGGCCGGGGAGACCCAGTACTTC. This translates into CASSRPPGQGAGETQYF.

The chain links TRBV5-4 to TRBJ2-3, with D hard to call. Germline lookup yields CDR1 SGHNT and CDR2 YYREEE (reference sequence). The CDR3 consists of 12 residues. V lost 1 base and J 2 bases, leaving 2 bases between the germline ends. The CDR3 region has the DNA TGTGCCAGCAGCTTGTACACAGATACGCAGTATTTT. Amino acids: CASSLYTDTQYF.

This chain links TRBV19 with TRBJ1-5; perhaps TRBD1 as D (6 bases). V was trimmed by 3 bases and J by 0 bases, leaving 9 bases between them. Germline CDR1 reads LNHDA; CDR2 reads SQIVND (reference sequence). CDR3 size: 15 residues. The CDR3 is CASSMTGLSNQPQHF. CDR3 in DNA: TGTGCCAGTAGTATGACAGGACTTAGCAATCAGCCCCAGCATTTT.

The chain links TRBV9 to TRBJ2-3; 9 nucleotides align to TRBD1. Germline values: CDR1 SGDLS, CDR2 YYNGEE. The CDR3 loop spans 16 amino acids. Trimming took 3 bases from V and 2 from J; bases not matched to a gene: 7. CDR3 DNA sequence: TGTGCCAGCAGCGCGCCGGGACAGGGAAACACAGATACGCAGTATTTT. Its protein is CASSAPGQGNTDTQYF.

This sequence joins TRBV4-2 and TRBJ2-7; 10 bases map to TRBD1. CDR1 is LGHNA and CDR2 is YNFKEQ in the germline V gene. J was trimmed by 2 bases and V by 3 bases; bases with no gene match: 10. This CDR3 spans 17 amino acids. CDR3 nucleotide sequence: TGTGCCAGCAGCCAGGTTAGCGGGACAGGGGTAACCTACGAGCAGTACTTC. Translation: CASSQVSGTGVTYEQYF.

V gene TRBV28 combines with J gene TRBJ2-2; D is ambiguous. The CDR3 has 14 residues. V was clipped by 6 bases and J by 1 base, with 9 bases between them. Per germline, CDR1 MDHEN and CDR2 SYDVKM. CDR3: CASRVYENTGELFF. CDR3 coding DNA: TGTGCCAGCAGAGTCTATGAGAACACCGGGGAGCTGTTTTTT.

The chain employs TRBV19 and TRBJ2-7; 10 bases fit TRBD2. Germline trimming cut 7 bases from V and 1 base from J; bases unmatched to any gene: 4. The CDR3 has 14 residues. Looked up from germline, CDR1 is LNHDA and CDR2 is SQIVND (reference sequence). Here the CDR3 DNA reads TGTGCCAGTACCAGCGGGAGGGATTCCTACGAGCAGTACTTC. Protein product: CASTSGRDSYEQYF.

A note on this clone: One end of the junction is discordant with germline, which a read error may explain. This sample also contains other DNA sequences that code for the same CDR3. This chain joins TRBV27 and TRBJ1-2; tentatively, D is TRBD1 (5 bases). The CDR3 extends over 12 amino acids. Per the germline V gene, CDR1 is MNHEY and CDR2 is SMNVEV (reference sequence). CDR3 nucleotides: TGCGCCAGCGACCTTCACGGGGGGGGCTACACCTTC. Protein sequence: CASDLHGGGYTF.

This chain connects TRBV28 to TRBJ2-7; 12 bases agree with TRBD1. The V and J ends lost 6 bases and 3 bases, in that order; junction bases with no gene match: 12. Germline loops: CDR1 MDHEN, CDR2 SYDVKM. The CDR3 consists of 17 residues. The chain's CDR3 is CASRSPHGTGGFYEQYF. The CDR3 DNA sequence: TGTGCCAGCAGAAGCCCCCATGGGACAGGGGGCTTCTACGAGCAGTACTTC.

The chain links TRBV19 to TRBJ1-4; TRBD1 might be the D (5 bases). Germline assignment: CDR1 LNHDA and CDR2 SQIVND (reference sequence). CDR3 length: 15 residues. Deletions cut 3 bases from V and 8 bases from J, with 16 bases between. This chain's CDR3 is CASSMYRGTGEKLFF. The DNA for the CDR3 is TGTGCCAGTAGTATGTATCGGGGGACCGGCGAAAAACTGTTTTTT.

The chain employs TRBV16 and TRBJ2-2; TRBD1 matches 9 bases. CDR1 and CDR2 from the germline V gene are KGHSY and FQNENV. J was trimmed by 0 bases and V by 7 bases; bases with no gene match: 6. The CDR3 totals 16 residues. The CDR3 sequence is CASNKGTGTNTGELFF. DNA for the CDR3: TGTGCCAGCAATAAAGGGACAGGGACGAACACCGGGGAGCTGTTTTTT.

The chain combines TRBV19 with TRBJ2-7, with 9 bases identical to TRBD1. Germline loops: CDR1 LNHDA, CDR2 SQIVND (reference sequence). V gave up 0 bases and J gave up 3 bases; unmatched junction bases: 3. The CDR3 runs 15 residues. CDR3 protein: CASSIDWGQGYEQYF. CDR3 in DNA: TGTGCCAGTAGTATAGATTGGGGACAGGGCTACGAGCAGTACTTC.

The chain employs TRBV28 and TRBJ1-2; D uncertain. CDR1 and CDR2 (germline): MDHEN, SYDVKM. The CDR3 runs 13 residues. For the CDR3, the DNA is TGTGTATCCAGCGATCACGATAACTATGGCTACACCTTC. This sequence encodes CVSSDHDNYGYTF.